These T cell receptor beta chains were read from a single sample in a study of control samples from healthy donors and cancer patients. Clones were read by immunoSEQ multiplex PCR, and TCRdb kept only the in-frame ones, dropping some. The sample gives fewer than 200,000 clones, just over 90% of which show up once; approximately 4% is in the top ten. The material sequenced was blood. The receptors were gathered from a woman between 55 and 75 years old in good health. CDR3s include the opening cysteine and the closing phenylalanine or tryptophan. D genes are given only for firm matches. Clone size is not always given. Where it is, it says once, few, many or a class for expanded clones.

clone_size	v_call	d_call	j_call	cdr3_aa	cdr3_nt
NA	TRBV24-1	NA	TRBJ1-4	CATSVGTAATNEKLFF	TGTGCCACCAGTGTCGGGACGGCTGCAACTAATGAAAAACTGTTTTTT
NA	TRBV7-9	NA	TRBJ2-1	CASSFDAGRTYNEQFF	TGTGCCAGCAGCTTCGATGCGGGGAGGACCTACAATGAGCAGTTCTTC
NA	TRBV30	NA	TRBJ1-2	CAWSIRTYGYTF	TGTGCCTGGAGCATCCGGACCTATGGCTACACCTTC
NA	TRBV7-9	TRBD2	TRBJ2-2	CASSCGGAGGELFF	TGTGCCAGCAGCTGCGGGGGGGCCGGCGGGGAGCTGTTTTTT
NA	TRBV18	TRBD1	TRBJ2-7	CASSPPGQGGSYEQYF	TGTGCCAGCTCACCACCTGGACAGGGGGGCTCCTACGAGCAGTACTTC
NA	TRBV10-3	NA	TRBJ1-2	CAISAPETYGYTF	TGTGCCATCAGTGCTCCTGAAACCTATGGCTACACCTTC
NA	TRBV9	NA	TRBJ1-4	CASSIRGTTNEKLFF	TGTGCCAGCAGCATCCGAGGTACAACTAATGAAAAACTGTTTTTT
NA	TRBV5-1	TRBD1	TRBJ1-4	CASSLGGRSNEKLFF	TGCGCCAGCAGCTTAGGGGGCCGCTCTAATGAAAAACTGTTTTTT
NA	TRBV2	NA	TRBJ1-2	CASSDVGAYGYTF	TGTGCCAGCAGTGACGTAGGGGCCTATGGCTACACCTTC
once	TRBV3-1/TRBV3-2	NA	TRBJ1-3	CASSASGNTIYF	TGTGCCAGCAGCGCCTCTGGAAACACCATATATTTT
NA	TRBV6-5	TRBD1	TRBJ1-2	CASSRRQGSGYTF	TGTGCCAGCAGTCGGCGACAGGGCTCTGGCTACACCTTC
NA	TRBV19	NA	TRBJ1-4	CATGLAGPAQFIGEKLFF	TGTGCCACCGGTCTCGCAGGGCCCGCGCAATTTATCGGTGAAAAACTGTTTTTT
NA	TRBV19	NA	TRBJ1-5	CASSIGIYNQPQHF	TGTGCCAGTAGTATCGGGATCTACAACCAGCCCCAGCATTTT
NA	TRBV19	NA	TRBJ1-2	CASSMTDFTGGYTF	TGTGCCAGTAGTATGACAGACTTCACGGGAGGCTACACCTTC
NA	TRBV18	NA	TRBJ1-1	CASSPPTGIEAFF	TGTGCCAGCTCACCACCGACGGGAATTGAAGCTTTCTTT
NA	TRBV5-6	NA	TRBJ2-1	CASSPKGRSYNEQFF	TGTGCCAGCAGCCCCAAGGGGAGGTCCTACAATGAGCAGTTCTTC
NA	TRBV4-3	NA	TRBJ1-1	CASSGQRTNTEAFF	TGCGCCAGCAGTGGACAGCGAACGAACACTGAAGCTTTCTTT
NA	TRBV4-3	NA	TRBJ2-1	CASSQEGVSYNEQFF	TGCGCCAGCAGCCAAGAGGGGGTGTCCTACAATGAGCAGTTCTTC
NA	TRBV7-8	NA	TRBJ1-5	CASSFSQGIGYSNQPQHF	TGTGCCAGCAGCTTTTCGCAGGGGATAGGGTATAGCAATCAGCCCCAGCATTTT
once	TRBV7-8	TRBD2	TRBJ2-5	CASSSRVVYVGGETQYF	TGTGCCAGCAGCTCTCGAGTCGTATACGTGGGGGGGGAGACCCAGTACTTC
NA	TRBV3-1/TRBV3-2	NA	TRBJ1-6	CASSQGGSGSLHF	TGTGCCAGCAGCCAAGGGGGTTCGGGATCCCTCCACTTT
NA	TRBV30	NA	TRBJ1-5	CAWSQGGDQPQHF	TGTGCCTGGAGTCAAGGTGGGGATCAGCCCCAGCATTTT
NA	TRBV7-8	NA	TRBJ1-1	CASSLGGNKVGAFF	TGTGCCAGCAGCTTAGGAGGGAATAAGGTGGGAGCTTTCTTT
NA	TRBV19	NA	TRBJ2-3	CASSVGGLATDTQYF	TGTGCCAGTAGTGTGGGCGGTTTAGCCACAGATACGCAGTATTTT
NA	TRBV5-1	TRBD1	TRBJ1-4	CASSFGRNTGVNEKLFF	TGCGCCAGCAGCTTCGGACGAAACACAGGGGTAAATGAAAAACTGTTTTTT
NA	TRBV14	NA	TRBJ1-5	CASSQEDSHGQLNWPQHF	TGTGCCAGCAGCCAAGAAGACAGCCATGGACAGCTTAATTGGCCCCAGCATTTT
NA	TRBV30	NA	TRBJ1-5	CAWSLGQDQPQHF	TGTGCCTGGAGCTTGGGGCAGGATCAGCCCCAGCATTTT
NA	TRBV29-1	NA	TRBJ1-2	CSVDWGSYTF	TGCAGCGTTGACTGGGGAAGCTACACCTTC
once	TRBV18	NA	TRBJ2-3	CASSPQDSTDTQYF	TGTGCCAGCTCACCTCAAGACAGCACAGATACGCAGTATTTT
NA	TRBV9	NA	TRBJ2-5	CASSVGGLAQETQYF	TGTGCCAGCAGCGTAGGCGGGCTAGCGCAAGAGACCCAGTACTTC
NA	TRBV15	NA	TRBJ1-5	CATSRAGPFGWPQHF	TGTGCCACCAGCAGAGCCGGACCCTTTGGATGGCCCCAGCATTTT
NA	TRBV6-5	NA	TRBJ1-5	CASSRVRYDNQPQHF	TGTGCCAGCAGCCGTGTACGGTATGACAATCAGCCCCAGCATTTT
NA	TRBV11-2	NA	TRBJ2-3	CASSRQSSWTTDTQYF	TGTGCCAGCAGCCGACAGTCCTCCTGGACCACAGATACGCAGTATTTT
NA	TRBV11-2	TRBD1	TRBJ1-2	CASSLDPGTGASTF	TGTGCCAGCAGCTTAGATCCGGGGACAGGGGCCTCCACCTTC
NA	TRBV2	NA	TRBJ1-1	CASSEGQGSAEAFF	TGTGCCAGCAGTGAAGGTCAGGGGAGCGCTGAAGCTTTCTTT
NA	TRBV18	NA	TRBJ1-4	CASSSRGPQEKLFF	TGTGCCAGCTCATCCAGGGGACCGCAGGAAAAACTGTTTTTT
NA	TRBV7-2	TRBD1	TRBJ1-1	CASSLGGQGGTEAFF	TGTGCCAGCAGCTTAGGAGGACAGGGTGGGACTGAAGCTTTCTTT
NA	TRBV4-2	TRBD1	TRBJ2-7	CASSQPGQGAREQYF	TGTGCCAGCAGCCAACCGGGACAGGGGGCGAGAGAGCAGTACTTC
NA	TRBV11-1	TRBD1	TRBJ1-2	CASSLPGTGNGYGYTF	TGTGCCAGCAGCTTACCGGGGACAGGGAACGGATATGGCTACACCTTC
once	TRBV6-5	TRBD1	TRBJ1-2	CASRPDRGVYGYTF	TGTGCCAGCAGACCCGACAGGGGGGTATATGGCTACACCTTC
NA	TRBV27	TRBD1	TRBJ1-4	CASSLDRANEKLFF	TGTGCCAGCAGTTTAGACAGGGCAAATGAAAAACTGTTTTTT
NA	TRBV19	NA	TRBJ2-2	CASTLGTPRLGGELFF	TGTGCCAGTACCCTGGGGACTCCTCGATTGGGCGGGGAGCTGTTTTTT
NA	TRBV7-9	TRBD1	TRBJ2-5	CASSQRVGTGVLGTQYF	TGTGCCAGCAGCCAACGCGTCGGGACAGGGGTCCTTGGGACCCAGTACTTC
NA	TRBV19	NA	TRBJ1-3	CASKKGFSKGGHTIYF	TGTGCCAGCAAAAAGGGCTTTTCTAAAGGTGGACACACCATATATTTT
NA	TRBV6-6	NA	TRBJ1-5	CASSPTVNQPQHF	TGTGCCAGCAGTCCGACAGTGAATCAGCCCCAGCATTTT